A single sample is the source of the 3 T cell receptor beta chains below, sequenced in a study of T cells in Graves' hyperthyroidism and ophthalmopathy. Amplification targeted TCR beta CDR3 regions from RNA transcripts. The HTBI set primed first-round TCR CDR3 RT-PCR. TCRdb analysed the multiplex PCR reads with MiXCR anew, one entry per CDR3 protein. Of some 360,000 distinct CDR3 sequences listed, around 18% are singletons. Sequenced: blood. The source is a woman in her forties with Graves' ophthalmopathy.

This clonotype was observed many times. In DNA, the CDR3 is TGTGCCAGCGCCTCGGGCAGGCCCTATTATAACGAGCAGTACTTC. Protein product: CASASGRPYYNEQYF. This sequence joins TRBV12-3 or TRBV12-4 and TRBJ2-7; D remains ambiguous. The V end lost 8 bases, the J end lost 5 bases, and 22 bases lay between the germline ends. The CDR3 length is 15 residues.

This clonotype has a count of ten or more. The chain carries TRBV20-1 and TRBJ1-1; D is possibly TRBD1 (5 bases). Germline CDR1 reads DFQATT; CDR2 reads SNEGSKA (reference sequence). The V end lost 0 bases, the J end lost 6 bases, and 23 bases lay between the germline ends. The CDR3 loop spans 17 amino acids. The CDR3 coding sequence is TGCAGTGCTAGAGAGCAGTTATTTTTTGGGGGGTCGGCTGAAGCTTTCTTT. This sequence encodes CSAREQLFFGGSAEAFF.

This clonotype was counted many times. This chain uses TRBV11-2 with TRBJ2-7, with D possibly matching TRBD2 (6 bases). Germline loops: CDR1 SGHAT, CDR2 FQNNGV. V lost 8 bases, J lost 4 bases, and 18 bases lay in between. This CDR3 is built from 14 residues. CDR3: CASSPEYSGYEQYF. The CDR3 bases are TGTGCCAGCTCCCCCGAATATAGCGGATACGAGCAGTACTTC.